Below, 8 T cell receptor beta chains from the same sample are listed, as sequenced in a study of response to subunit inactivated influenza vaccine. TCRdb reprocessed the RT-PCR reads with MiXCR, giving one entry per CDR3 protein. The sample has 700,000 to 900,000 distinct CDR3 sequences; 21% are singletons. This specimen consisted of PBMCs from blood, obtained 5 days after vaccination. The receptors were gathered from a man aged 50 or older who received an inactivated influenza vaccine.

This clonotype is a singleton in its sample. The rearrangement joins TRBV7-2 to TRBJ2-5, with D perhaps matching TRBD1 or TRBD2 (5 bases each). Germline V gives CDR1 SGHTA, CDR2 FQGNSA. This CDR3 has 15 amino acids. Deletions cut 1 base from V and 5 bases from J, with 14 bases between. CDR3 amino acids: CASSLGGRDEETQYF. The CDR3 DNA follows: TGTGCCAGCAGCTTAGGAGGACGGGACGAGGAGACCCAGTACTTC.

This clonotype was counted many times. This CDR3 is CASTKGPPYNEQFF. The CDR3 DNA sequence: TGCGCCAGCACTAAGGGACCCCCATACAATGAGCAGTTCTTC. The V and J genes are TRBV5-1 and TRBJ2-1; D is tentatively TRBD1 or TRBD2 (5 bases each). The CDR3 sequence is 14 residues long. The germline V gene has CDR1 SGHRS and CDR2 YFSETQ. V was cut by 6 bases and J by 4 bases, with 14 bases left in between.

V and J are TRBV4-3 and TRBJ2-7; D is undetermined. Germline CDR1 is LGHNA and CDR2 is YSLEER. Trimming cost V 4 bases and J 7 bases, with 26 bases left between them. The CDR3 spans 17 residues. This CDR3 is CASSRAPTGLEMGEQYF. CDR3 sequence (DNA): TGCGCCAGCAGCCGCGCCCCAACGGGTCTGGAGATGGGAGAGCAGTACTTC.

This clonotype was picked up a small number of times. The V gene is TRBV29-1, the J gene TRBJ2-3; 8 bases line up with TRBD2. This CDR3 has 12 amino acids. V was pared by 2 bases and J by 11 bases, with 6 bases of the junction left unmatched. From germline, CDR1 is SQVTM and CDR2 ANQGSEA. The DNA for the CDR3 is TGCAGCGTTGAAATTAGCGGGAAGGTGCAGTATTTT. Translating gives CSVEISGKVQYF.

The CDR3 here is CASSLAGPAAEQFF. The CDR3 bases are TGCGCCAGCAGCTTGGCAGGGCCGGCCGCTGAGCAGTTCTTC. This chain joins TRBV5-1 and TRBJ2-1, with D tentatively TRBD1 (5 bases). The germline CDR1 and CDR2 sequences are SGHRS and YFSETQ. V lost 0 bases to trimming and J lost 9 bases, with 13 bases between them. The CDR3 extends over 14 amino acids.

The chain links TRBV9 to TRBJ2-5, with D perhaps being TRBD1 or TRBD2 (5 bases each). Germline CDR1 reads SGDLS; CDR2 reads YYNGEE. V was clipped by 0 bases and J by 1 base, with 10 bases between them. CDR3 size: 15 residues. The CDR3 loop is CASSVGAGSQETQYF. The CDR3 DNA is TGTGCCAGCAGCGTAGGTGCAGGGAGCCAAGAGACCCAGTACTTC.

This clonotype was seen more than once but under ten times. One end of the junction does not line up with germline, which may come from a read error. The chain recombines TRBV7-2 with TRBJ2-1; D possibly corresponds to TRBD1 (6 bases). The CDR3 sequence is 11 residues long. Germline CDR1 is SGHTA and CDR2 is FQGNSA. The CDR3 region is CASSSPGTWVF. The CDR3 DNA reads as TGTGCCAGCAGCTCACCCGGGACATGGGTCTTC.

V and J are TRBV25-1 and TRBJ2-3; the D gene is possibly TRBD1 (5 bases). The CDR3 runs to 13 residues. CDR1 MGHDK and CDR2 SYGVNS come from the germline V gene. Trimming shortened V by 0 bases and J by 9 bases, and 10 bases separated the two germline ends. The CDR3 DNA is TGTGCCAGCAGTGAATATTACAGGATGACGCAGTATTTT. This sequence encodes CASSEYYRMTQYF.